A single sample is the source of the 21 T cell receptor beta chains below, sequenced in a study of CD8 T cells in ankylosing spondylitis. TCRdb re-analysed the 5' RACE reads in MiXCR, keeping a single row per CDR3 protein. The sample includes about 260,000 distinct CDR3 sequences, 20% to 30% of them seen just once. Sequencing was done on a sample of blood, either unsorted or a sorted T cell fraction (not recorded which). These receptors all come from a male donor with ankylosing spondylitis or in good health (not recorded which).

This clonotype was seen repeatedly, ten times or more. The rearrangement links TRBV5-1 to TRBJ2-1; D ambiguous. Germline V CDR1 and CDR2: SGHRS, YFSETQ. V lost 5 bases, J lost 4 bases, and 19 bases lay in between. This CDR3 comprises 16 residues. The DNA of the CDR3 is TGCGCCAGCAGTCCTCTTTTTTCGGTTGGGTACAATGAGCAGTTCTTC. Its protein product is CASSPLFSVGYNEQFF.

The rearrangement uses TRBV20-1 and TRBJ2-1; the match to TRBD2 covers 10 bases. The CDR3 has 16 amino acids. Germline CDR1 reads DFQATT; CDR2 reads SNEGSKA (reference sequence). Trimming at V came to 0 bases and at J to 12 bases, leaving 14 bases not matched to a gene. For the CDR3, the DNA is TGCAGTGCTAGAGATCTGCAGCGGGGGGGGACCATGGGGCAGTTCTTC. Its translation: CSARDLQRGGTMGQFF.

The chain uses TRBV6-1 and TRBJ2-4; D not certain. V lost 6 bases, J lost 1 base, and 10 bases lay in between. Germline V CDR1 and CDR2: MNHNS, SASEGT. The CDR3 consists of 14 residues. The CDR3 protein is CASSMAVAKNIQYF. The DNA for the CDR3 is TGTGCCAGCAGCATGGCAGTGGCCAAAAACATTCAGTACTTC.

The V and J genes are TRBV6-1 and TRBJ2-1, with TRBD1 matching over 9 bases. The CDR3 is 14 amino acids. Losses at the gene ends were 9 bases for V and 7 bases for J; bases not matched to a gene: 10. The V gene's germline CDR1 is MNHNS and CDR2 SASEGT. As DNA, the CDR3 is TGTGCCAGTACCGGGACAGGGACTGGAAATGAGCAGTTCTTC. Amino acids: CASTGTGTGNEQFF.

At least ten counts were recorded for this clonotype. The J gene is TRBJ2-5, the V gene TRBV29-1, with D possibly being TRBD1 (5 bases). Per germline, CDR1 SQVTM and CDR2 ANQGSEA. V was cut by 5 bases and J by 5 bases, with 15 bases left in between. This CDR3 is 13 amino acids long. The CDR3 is CSVKTVLIETQYF. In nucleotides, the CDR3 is TGCAGCGTTAAGACAGTTCTAATCGAGACCCAGTACTTC. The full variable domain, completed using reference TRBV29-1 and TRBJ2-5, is SAVISQKPSRDICQRGTSLTIQCQVDSQVTMMFWYRQQPGQSLTLIATANQGSEATYESGFVIDKFPISRPNLTFSTLTVSNMSPEDSSIYLCSVKTVLIETQYFGPGTRLLVL.

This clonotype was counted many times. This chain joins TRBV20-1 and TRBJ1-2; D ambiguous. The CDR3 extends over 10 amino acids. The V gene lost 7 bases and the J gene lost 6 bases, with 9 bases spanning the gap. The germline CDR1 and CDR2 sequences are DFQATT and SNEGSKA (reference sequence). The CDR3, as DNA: TGCAGTGTTTTTTATAATGGCTACACCTTC. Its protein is CSVFYNGYTF.

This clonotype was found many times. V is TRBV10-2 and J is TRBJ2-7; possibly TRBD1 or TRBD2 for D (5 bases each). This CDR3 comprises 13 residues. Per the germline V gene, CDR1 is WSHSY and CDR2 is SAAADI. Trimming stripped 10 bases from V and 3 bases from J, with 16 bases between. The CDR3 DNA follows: TGCGCCACCGAGGGAGCAGGGAGCTACGAGCAGTACTTC. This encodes CATEGAGSYEQYF.

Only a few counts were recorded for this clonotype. CDR3 amino acids: CASNFGMTGAHF. The CDR3 DNA sequence: TGTGCCAGCAATTTTGGTATGACTGGGGCACATTTT. The chain employs TRBV12-3 or TRBV12-4 and TRBJ1-5; a possible D gene is TRBD1 (5 bases). CDR3 length: 12 amino acids. With 7 bases removed from V and 16 bases from J, the gap between germline ends came to 20 bases.

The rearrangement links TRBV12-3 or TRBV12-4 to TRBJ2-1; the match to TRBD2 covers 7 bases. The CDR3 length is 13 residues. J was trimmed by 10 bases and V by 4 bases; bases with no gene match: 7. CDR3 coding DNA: TGTGCCAGCAGTTCCCCGGGGAGGGCGGAGCAGTTCTTC. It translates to CASSSPGRAEQFF.

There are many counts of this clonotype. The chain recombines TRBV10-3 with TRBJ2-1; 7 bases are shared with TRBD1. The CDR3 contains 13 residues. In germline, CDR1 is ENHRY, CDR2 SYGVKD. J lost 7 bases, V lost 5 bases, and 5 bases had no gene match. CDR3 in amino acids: CAISNRGENEQFF. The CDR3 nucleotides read TGTGCCATCAGTAACAGGGGTGAAAATGAGCAGTTCTTC.

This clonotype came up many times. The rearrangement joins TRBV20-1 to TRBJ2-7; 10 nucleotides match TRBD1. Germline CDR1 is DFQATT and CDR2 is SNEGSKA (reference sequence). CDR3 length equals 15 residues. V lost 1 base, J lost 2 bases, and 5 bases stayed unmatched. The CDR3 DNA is TGCAGTGCTAGAGTGACAGGGGGCAATGCCTACGAGCAGTACTTC. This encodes CSARVTGGNAYEQYF.

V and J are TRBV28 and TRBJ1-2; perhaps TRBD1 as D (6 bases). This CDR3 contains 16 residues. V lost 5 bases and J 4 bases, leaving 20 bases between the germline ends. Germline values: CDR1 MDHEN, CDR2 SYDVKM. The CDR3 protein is CASSTPAGDLGYGYTF. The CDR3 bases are TGTGCCAGCAGTACACCCGCAGGGGACCTTGGCTATGGCTACACCTTC.

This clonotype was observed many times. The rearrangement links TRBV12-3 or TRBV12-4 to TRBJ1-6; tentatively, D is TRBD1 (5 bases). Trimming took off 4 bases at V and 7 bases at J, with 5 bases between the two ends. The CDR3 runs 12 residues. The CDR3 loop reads CASSWGNSPLHF. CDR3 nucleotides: TGTGCCAGCAGTTGGGGGAATTCACCCCTCCACTTT.

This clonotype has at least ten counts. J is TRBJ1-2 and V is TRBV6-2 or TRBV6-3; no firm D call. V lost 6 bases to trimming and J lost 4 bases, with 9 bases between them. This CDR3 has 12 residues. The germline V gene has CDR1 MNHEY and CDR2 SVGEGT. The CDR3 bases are TGTGCCAGCAGACGGACTCTCTATGGCTACACCTTC. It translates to CASRRTLYGYTF.

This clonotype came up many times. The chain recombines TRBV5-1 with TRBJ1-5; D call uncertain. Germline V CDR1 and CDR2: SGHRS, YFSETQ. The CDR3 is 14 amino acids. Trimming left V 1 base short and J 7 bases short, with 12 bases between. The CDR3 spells CASSLNGERQPQHF. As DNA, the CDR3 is TGCGCCAGCAGCTTGAATGGGGAAAGGCAGCCCCAGCATTTT.

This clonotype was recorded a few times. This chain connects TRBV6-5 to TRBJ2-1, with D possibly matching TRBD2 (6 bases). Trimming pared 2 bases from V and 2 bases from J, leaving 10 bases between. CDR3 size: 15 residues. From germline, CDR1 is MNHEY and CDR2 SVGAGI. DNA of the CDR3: TGTGCCAGCAGTTACGCGGGGCCTGCCTACAATGAGCAGTTCTTC. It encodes CASSYAGPAYNEQFF.

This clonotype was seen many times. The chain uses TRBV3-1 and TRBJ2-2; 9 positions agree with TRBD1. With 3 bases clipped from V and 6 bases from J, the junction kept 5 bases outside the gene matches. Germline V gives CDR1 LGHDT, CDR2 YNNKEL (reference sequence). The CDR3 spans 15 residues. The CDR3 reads CASSHPGQGAGELFF. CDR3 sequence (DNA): TGTGCCAGCAGCCATCCGGGACAGGGCGCCGGGGAGCTGTTTTTT.

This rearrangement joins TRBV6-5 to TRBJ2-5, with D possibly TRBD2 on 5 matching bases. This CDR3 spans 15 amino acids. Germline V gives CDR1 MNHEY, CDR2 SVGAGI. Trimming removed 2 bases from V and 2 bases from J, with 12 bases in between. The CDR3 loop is CASSYHPSGQETQYF. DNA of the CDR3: TGTGCCAGCAGTTACCATCCCAGCGGACAAGAGACCCAGTACTTC.

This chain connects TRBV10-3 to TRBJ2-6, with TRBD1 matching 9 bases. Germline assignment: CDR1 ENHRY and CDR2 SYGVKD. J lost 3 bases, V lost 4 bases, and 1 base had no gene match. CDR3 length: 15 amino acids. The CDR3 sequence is CAISGTGVGANVLTF. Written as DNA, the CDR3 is TGTGCCATCAGTGGGACAGGGGTTGGGGCCAACGTCCTGACTTTC.

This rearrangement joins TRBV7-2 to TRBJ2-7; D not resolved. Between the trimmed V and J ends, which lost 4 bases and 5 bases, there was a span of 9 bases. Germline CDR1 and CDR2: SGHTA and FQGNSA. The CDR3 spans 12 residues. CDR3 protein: CASSYTRNEQYF. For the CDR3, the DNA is TGTGCCAGCAGCTACACACGAAACGAGCAGTACTTC.

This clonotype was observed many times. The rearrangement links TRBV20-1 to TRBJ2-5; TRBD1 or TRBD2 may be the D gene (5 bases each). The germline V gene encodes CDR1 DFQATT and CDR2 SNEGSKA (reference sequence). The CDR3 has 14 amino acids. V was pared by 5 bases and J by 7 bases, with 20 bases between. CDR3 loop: CSAGNGDQPGTQYF. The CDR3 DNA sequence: TGCAGTGCTGGTAACGGGGACCAGCCGGGGACCCAGTACTTC.